The entry below gives a single TCR beta chain sequence along with its context. The data stem from a study of blood T cell repertoires in COVID-19. About the research overall: PBMCs, B-cell-depleted T cells, or T cells were the source of the cDNA or gDNA that made up the material.

Original processing notes: Reference gene primer amplification gave nucleated cell count estimates. Produced via immunoSEQ multiplex PCR; TCRdb's table is partial and in-frame only. The DNA was the basis for D and trimming; V, J and clone size are from that table. The profile shows roughly 81,000 clones, approximately 88% of them singletons. This CDR3 comprises 15 residues. Germline CDR1 reads LGHNA; CDR2 reads YNFKEQ. V trimming: 1 base; J trimming: 0 bases; junction bases outside the gene matches: 1. The sample was peripheral blood. The V gene is TRBV4-2, the J gene TRBJ2-5, with 8 bases fitting TRBD1. This clonotype was sampled from a man between 25 and 39 years old with acute or convalescent COVID-19. The CDR3 protein is CASSQGGQDQETQYF. Written as DNA, the CDR3 is TGTGCCAGCAGCCAAGGGGGACAGGACCAAGAGACCCAGTACTTC.